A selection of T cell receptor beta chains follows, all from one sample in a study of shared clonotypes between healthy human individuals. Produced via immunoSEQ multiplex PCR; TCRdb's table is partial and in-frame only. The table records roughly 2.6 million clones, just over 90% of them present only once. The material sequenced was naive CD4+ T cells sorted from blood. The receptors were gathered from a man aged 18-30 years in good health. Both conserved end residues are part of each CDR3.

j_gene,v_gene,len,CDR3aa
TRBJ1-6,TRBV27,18,CASSLVFEWSQGESPLHF
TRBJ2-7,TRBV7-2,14,CASSLTREVYEQYF
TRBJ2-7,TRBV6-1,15,CASVRNRDLPYEQYF
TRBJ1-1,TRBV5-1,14,CASSSQGFGTEAFF
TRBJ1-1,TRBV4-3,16,CASSQGPTGVNTEAFF
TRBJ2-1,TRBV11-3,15,CASSLDSGTNNEQFF
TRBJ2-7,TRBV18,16,CASSRSPAQVFYEQYF
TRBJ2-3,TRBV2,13,CATSNDSTDTQYF
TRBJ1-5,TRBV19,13,CASSIDRGQPQHF
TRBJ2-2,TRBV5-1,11,CASSWAGELFF
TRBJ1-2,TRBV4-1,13,CASSHSGGAQRTF
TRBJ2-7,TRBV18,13,CASSRSQGIEQYF
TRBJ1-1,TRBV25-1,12,CASSESGWKAFF
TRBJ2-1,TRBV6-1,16,CASSEGDGTFYNEQFF
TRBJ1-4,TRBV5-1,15,CASSLVAGTNEKLFF
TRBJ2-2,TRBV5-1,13,CASSVGGVGELFF
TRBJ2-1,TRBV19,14,CASSIDTGQSGQFF
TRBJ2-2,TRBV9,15,CASSGRLAGGGELFF
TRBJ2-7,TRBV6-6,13,CASRPGGNYEQYF
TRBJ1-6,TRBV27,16,CASSLLTGRANSPLHF
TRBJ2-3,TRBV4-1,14,CASSRDRETDTQYF
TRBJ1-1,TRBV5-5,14,CASSSRMENTEAFF
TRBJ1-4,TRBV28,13,CASSLVQNEKLFF
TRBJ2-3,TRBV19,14,CASWQGGVGDTQYF
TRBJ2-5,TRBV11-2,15,CASSSGTARGETQYF
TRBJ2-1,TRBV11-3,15,CASSLVSGPGNEQFF
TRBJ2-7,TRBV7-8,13,CASSLRGNYEQYF
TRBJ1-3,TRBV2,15,CASSETGAPGNTIYF
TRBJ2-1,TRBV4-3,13,CASSQVRNNEQFF
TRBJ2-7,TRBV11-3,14,CASSFRGDLNEQYF
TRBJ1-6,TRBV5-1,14,CASSWDSGNSPLHF
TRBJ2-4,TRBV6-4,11,CAASTENIQYF
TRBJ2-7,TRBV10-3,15,CAISGQGSLTYEQYF
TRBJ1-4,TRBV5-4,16,CASSPGGRGGSEKLFF
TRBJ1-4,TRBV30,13,CAWTADYNEKLFF
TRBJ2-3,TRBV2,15,CASSVEGRDTDTQYF
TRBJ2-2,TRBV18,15,CASSPSWGMIGELFF
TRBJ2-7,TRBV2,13,CASRSGLPSEQYF
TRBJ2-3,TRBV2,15,CASFRGTRATDTQYF
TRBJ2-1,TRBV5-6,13,CASSAPPHPNEFF
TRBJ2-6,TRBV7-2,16,CASSLGTQSGANVLTF
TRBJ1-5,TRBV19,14,CASSMGGLNQPQHF
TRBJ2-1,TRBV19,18,CASSRTSGSMSSYNEQFF
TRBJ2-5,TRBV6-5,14,CASRAGGLGETQYF
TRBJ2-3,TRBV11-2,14,CASSLDWLTDTQYF
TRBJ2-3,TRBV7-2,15,CASSFGRGGSDTQYF
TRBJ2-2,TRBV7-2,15,CASSLGLARTGELFF
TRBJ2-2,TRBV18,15,CASSPGLANTGELFF
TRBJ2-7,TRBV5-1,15,CASSLAGGQGYEQYF
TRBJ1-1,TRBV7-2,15,CASSSQAGLATEAFF
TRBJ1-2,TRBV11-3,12,CASSLSGYGYTF
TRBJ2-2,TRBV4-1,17,CASSHSRGGILSGELFF
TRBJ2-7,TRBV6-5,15,CASSYSRRNAYEQYF
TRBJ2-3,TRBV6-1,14,CASTQGGQTDTQYF
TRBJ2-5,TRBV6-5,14,CASSPYQPGETQYF
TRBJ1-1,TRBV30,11,CASEAGTEAFF
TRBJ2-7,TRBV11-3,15,CANPPGDRASGEQYF
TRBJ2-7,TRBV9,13,CASSVAGVGEQYF
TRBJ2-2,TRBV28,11,CASTRGGELFF
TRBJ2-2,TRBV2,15,CASTVAITVSGELFF